This TCR beta chain emerged from a study of metastatic and nonmetastatic thyroid tumors. Study details: Blood and tumor or nodule tissue repertoires from malignant and benign thyroid patients were compared.

No patient received treatment before thyroid surgery. Original processing notes: Across clinicopathological groups, CDR3 differences served as the basis for building a distant-metastasis classifier for papillary thyroid cancer. TCRdb reanalyzed the PCR reads via MiXCR. TCRdb's processing, not the study's, gives the V and J calls here. Seen here are several thousand clones, about 37% observed once, and the top ten hold roughly 40%. Whole-study findings and limits: Reported TCR beta diversity, measured in blood and tumor, was significantly higher for malignant thyroid tumors than for benign nodules.

Germline lookup yields CDR1 SGDLS and CDR2 YYNGEE. With 2 bases removed from V and 9 bases from J, the gap between germline ends came to 18 bases. The CDR3 sequence is 15 residues long. As concerns this clone: No antigen is known for it. Being one base from a much bigger clone, this may be a read error.

This receptor was obtained from a female donor with papillary thyroid cancer or a benign thyroid nodule (not recorded which). Some clones in this sample may be carry-over from other donors' samples. This sequence joins TRBV9 and TRBJ2-1; D is uncertain. Material for sequencing was tumor tissue. CDR3 residues: CASSVAERLVGEQFF. The CDR3 bases are TGTGCCAGCAGCGTTGCGGAGCGCCTAGTAGGTGAGCAGTTCTTC.